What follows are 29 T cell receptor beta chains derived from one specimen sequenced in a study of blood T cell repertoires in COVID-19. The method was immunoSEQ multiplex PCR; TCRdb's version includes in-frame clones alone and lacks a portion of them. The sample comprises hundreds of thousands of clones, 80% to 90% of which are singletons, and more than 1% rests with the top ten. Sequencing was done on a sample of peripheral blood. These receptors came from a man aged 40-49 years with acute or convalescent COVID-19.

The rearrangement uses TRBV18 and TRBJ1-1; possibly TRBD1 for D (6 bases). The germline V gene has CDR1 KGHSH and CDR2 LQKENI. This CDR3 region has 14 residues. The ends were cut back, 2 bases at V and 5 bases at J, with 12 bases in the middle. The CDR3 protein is CASSPAGAYTEAFF. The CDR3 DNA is TGTGCCAGCTCACCAGCAGGGGCGTATACTGAAGCTTTCTTT.

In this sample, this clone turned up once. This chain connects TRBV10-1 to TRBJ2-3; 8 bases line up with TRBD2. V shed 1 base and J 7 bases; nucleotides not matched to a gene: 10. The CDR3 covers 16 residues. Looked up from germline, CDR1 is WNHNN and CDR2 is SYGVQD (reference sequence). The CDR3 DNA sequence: TGCGCCAGCAGTGAGTGTGCGTCGGGGGGGCTCAATACGCAGTATTTT. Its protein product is CASSECASGGLNTQYF.

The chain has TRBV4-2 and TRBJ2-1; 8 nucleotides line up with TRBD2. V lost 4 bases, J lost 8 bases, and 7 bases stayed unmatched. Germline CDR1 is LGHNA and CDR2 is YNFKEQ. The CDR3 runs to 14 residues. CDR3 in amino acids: CASSPRTSLDEQFF. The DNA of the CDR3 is TGTGCCAGCAGCCCCCGGACTAGCTTAGATGAGCAGTTCTTC.

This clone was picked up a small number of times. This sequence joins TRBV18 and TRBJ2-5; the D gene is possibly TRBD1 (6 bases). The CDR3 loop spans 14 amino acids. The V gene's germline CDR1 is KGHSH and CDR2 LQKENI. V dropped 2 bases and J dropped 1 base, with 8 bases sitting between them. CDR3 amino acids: CASSPRTAQETQYF. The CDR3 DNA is TGTGCCAGCTCACCAAGGACAGCCCAAGAGACCCAGTACTTC.

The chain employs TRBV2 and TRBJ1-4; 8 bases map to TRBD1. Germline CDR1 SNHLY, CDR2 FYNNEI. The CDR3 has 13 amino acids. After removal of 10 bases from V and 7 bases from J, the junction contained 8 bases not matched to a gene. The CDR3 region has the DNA TGTGCCACCCACAGGGGGGAGGCTGAAAAACTGTTTTTT. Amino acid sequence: CATHRGEAEKLFF.

CDR3 region: CASTSRVSLNEQFF. The DNA of the CDR3 is TGTGCCAGCACCTCTCGGGTGTCCCTCAATGAGCAGTTCTTC. The chain couples TRBV7-9 to TRBJ2-1; D not certain. The CDR3 length is 14 residues. The V gene lost 7 bases and the J gene lost 6 bases, with 16 bases spanning the gap. The germline gives CDR1 SEHNR, CDR2 FQNEAQ (reference sequence).

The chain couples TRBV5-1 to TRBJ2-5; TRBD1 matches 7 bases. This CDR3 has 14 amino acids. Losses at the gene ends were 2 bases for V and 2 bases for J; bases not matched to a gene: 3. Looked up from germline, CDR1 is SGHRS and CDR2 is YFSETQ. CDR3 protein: CASSLPGQQETQYF. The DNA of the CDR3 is TGCGCCAGCAGCTTACCGGGACAGCAAGAGACCCAGTACTTC.

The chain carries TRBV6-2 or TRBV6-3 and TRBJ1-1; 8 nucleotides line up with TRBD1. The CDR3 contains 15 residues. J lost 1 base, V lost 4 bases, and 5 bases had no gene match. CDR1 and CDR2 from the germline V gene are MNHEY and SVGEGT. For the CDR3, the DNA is TGTGCCAGCAGTTTACGGACAGGGTCGAACACTGAAGCTTTCTTT. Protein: CASSLRTGSNTEAFF.

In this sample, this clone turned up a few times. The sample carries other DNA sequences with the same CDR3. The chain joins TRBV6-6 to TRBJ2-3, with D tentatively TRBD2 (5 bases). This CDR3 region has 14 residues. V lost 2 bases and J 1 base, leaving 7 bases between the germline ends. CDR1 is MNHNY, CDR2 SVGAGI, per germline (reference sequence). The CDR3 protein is CASSYPGGTDTQYF. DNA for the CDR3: TGTGCCAGCAGTTACCCCGGGGGCACAGATACGCAGTATTTT.

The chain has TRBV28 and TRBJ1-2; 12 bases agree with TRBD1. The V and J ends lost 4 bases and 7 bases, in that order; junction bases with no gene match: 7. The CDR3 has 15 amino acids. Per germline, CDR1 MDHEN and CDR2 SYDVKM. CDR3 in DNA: TGTGCCAGCAGTTCCACCGGGACAGGGGGCGTTGGCTACACCTTC. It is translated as CASSSTGTGGVGYTF.

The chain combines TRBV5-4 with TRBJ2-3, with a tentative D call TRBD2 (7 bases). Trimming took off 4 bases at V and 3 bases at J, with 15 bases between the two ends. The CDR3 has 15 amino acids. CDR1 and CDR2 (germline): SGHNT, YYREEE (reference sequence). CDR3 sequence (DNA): TGTGCCAGCAGCGAGCGGGATCAGGGGACAGATACGCAGTATTTT. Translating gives CASSERDQGTDTQYF.

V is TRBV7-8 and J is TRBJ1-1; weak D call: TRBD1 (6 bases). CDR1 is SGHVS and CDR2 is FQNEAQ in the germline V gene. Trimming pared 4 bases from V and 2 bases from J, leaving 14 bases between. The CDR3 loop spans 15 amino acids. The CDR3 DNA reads TGTGCCAGCAGCTCCCAACAGGGTGTCAACACTGAAGCTTTCTTT. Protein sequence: CASSSQQGVNTEAFF.

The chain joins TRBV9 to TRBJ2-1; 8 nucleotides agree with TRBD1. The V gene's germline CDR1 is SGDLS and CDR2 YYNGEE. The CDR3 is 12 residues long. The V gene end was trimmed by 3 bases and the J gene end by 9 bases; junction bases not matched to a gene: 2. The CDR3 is CASSAQGAEQFF. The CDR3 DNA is TGTGCCAGCAGCGCGCAGGGGGCTGAGCAGTTCTTC.

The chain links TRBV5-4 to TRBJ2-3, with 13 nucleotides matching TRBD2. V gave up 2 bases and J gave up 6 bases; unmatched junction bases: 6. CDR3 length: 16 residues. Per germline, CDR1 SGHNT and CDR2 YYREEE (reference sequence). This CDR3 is CASSFPLAGGRDTQYF. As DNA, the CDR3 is TGTGCCAGCAGCTTCCCACTAGCGGGGGGGCGGGATACGCAGTATTTT.

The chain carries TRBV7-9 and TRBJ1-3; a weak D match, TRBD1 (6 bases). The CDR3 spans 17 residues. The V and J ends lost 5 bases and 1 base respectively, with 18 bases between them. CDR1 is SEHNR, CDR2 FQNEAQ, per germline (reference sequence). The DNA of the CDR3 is TGTGCCAGCAGCCCCCAACTTACCCAGGGGTCTGGAAACACCATATATTTT. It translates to CASSPQLTQGSGNTIYF.

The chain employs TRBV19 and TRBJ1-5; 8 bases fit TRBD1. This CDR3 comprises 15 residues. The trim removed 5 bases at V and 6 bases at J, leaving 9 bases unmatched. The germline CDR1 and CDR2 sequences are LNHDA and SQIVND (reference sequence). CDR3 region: CASSLGQGRSQPQHF. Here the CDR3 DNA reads TGTGCCAGTAGTCTAGGACAGGGTCGAAGTCAGCCCCAGCATTTT.

CDR3 residues: CASSQEEGRGYGYTF. As DNA, the CDR3 is TGTGCCAGCAGCCAAGAGGAGGGCCGGGGATATGGCTACACCTTC. The chain employs TRBV3-1 (or the pseudogene TRBV3-2) and TRBJ1-2; D gene uncertain. Per germline, CDR1 LGHDT and CDR2 YNNKEL (reference sequence). The CDR3 sequence is 15 residues long. The germline V and J ends were trimmed by 0 bases and 5 bases, with 13 bases remaining between them.

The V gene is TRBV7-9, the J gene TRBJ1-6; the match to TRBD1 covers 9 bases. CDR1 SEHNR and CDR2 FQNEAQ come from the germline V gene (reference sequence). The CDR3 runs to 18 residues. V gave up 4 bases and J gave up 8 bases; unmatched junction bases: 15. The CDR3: CASSSPTKIRTGDSPLHF. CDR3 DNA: TGTGCCAGCAGCTCCCCGACAAAGATACGGACAGGGGATTCACCCCTCCACTTT.

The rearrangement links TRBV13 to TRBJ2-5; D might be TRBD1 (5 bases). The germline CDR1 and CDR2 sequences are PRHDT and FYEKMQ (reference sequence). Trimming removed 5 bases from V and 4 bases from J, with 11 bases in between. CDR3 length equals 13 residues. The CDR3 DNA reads TGTGCCAGCAGCCTAGTGGGGCGAGAGACCCAGTACTTC. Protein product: CASSLVGRETQYF.

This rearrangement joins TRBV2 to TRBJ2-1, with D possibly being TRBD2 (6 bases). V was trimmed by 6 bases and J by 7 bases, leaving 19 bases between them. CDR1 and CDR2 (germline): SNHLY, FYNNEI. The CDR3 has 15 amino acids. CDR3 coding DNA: TGTGCCAGCAGCCAATTGGGACTCCCGACGAATGAGCAGTTCTTC. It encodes CASSQLGLPTNEQFF.

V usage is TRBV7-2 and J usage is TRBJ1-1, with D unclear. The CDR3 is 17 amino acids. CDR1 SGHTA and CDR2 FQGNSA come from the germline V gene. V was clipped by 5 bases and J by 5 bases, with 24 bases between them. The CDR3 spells CASSPRLVYGVGTEAFF. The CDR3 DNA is TGTGCCAGCAGCCCCCGTTTGGTTTACGGGGTGGGGACTGAAGCTTTCTTT.

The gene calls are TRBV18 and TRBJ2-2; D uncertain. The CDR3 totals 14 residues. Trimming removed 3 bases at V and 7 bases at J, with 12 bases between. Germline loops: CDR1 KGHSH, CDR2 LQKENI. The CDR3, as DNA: TGTGCCAGCTCACCTCCACTGTTAATCGGGGAGCTGTTTTTT. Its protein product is CASSPPLLIGELFF.

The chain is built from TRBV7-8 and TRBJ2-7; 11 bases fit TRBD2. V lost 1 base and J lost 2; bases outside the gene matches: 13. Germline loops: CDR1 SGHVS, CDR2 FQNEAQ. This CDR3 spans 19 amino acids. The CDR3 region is CASSLVRLAGGASTYEQYF. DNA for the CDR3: TGTGCCAGCAGCTTAGTTAGGCTAGCGGGAGGTGCAAGTACCTACGAGCAGTACTTC.

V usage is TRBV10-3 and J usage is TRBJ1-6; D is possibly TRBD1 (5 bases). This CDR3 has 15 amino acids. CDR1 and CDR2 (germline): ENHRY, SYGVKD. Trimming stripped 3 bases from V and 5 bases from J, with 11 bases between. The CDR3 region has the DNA TGTGCCATCAGTGACGCAGGGAGGGATAATTCACCCCTCCACTTT. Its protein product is CAISDAGRDNSPLHF.

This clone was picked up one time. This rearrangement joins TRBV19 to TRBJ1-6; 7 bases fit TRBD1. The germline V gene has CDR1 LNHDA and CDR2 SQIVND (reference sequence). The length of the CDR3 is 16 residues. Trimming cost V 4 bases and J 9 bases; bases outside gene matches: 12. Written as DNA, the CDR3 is TGTGCCAGTAGTACCCAGACAGGGTCAGTTGCTTCACCCCTCCACTTT. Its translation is CASSTQTGSVASPLHF.

CDR3 sequence: CASSVDAALSSYNEQFF. Here the CDR3 DNA reads TGTGCCAGCAGCGTAGATGCGGCTCTGTCCTCCTACAATGAGCAGTTCTTC. The chain employs TRBV9 and TRBJ2-1, with no clear D. This CDR3 spans 17 amino acids. The V end lost 0 bases, the J end lost 0 bases, and 13 bases lay between the germline ends. Germline V gene lookup returns CDR1 SGDLS and CDR2 YYNGEE. The variable domain in full, with the rest retrieved from reference TRBV9 and TRBJ2-1, is DSGVTQTPKHLITATGQRVTLRCSPRSGDLSVYWYQQSLDQGLQFLIQYYNGEERAKGNILERFSAQQFPDLHSELNLSSLELGDSALYFCASSVDAALSSYNEQFFGPGTRLTVL.

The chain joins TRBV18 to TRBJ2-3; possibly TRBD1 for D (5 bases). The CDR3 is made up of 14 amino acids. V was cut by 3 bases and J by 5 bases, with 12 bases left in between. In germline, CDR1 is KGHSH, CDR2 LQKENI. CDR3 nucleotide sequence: TGTGCCAGCTCACCCCGAGTTAGGGGAGATACGCAGTATTTT. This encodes CASSPRVRGDTQYF. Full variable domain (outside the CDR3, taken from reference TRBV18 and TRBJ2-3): NAGVMQNPRHLVRRRGQEARLRCSPMKGHSHVYWYRQLPEEGLKFMVYLQKENIIDESGMPKERFSAEFPKEGPSILRIQQVVRGDSAAYFCASSPRVRGDTQYFGPGTRLTVL.

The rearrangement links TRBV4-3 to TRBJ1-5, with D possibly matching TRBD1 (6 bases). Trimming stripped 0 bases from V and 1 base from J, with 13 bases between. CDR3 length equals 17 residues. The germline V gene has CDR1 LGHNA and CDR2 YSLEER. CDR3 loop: CASSQDGGGLSNQPQHF. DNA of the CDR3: TGCGCCAGCAGCCAAGATGGGGGGGGGCTAAGCAATCAGCCCCAGCATTTT.

The CDR3, as DNA: TGTGCCAGCAGCTTAATGCGACAGGGCTATGGCTACACCTTC. It specifies CASSLMRQGYGYTF. This rearrangement joins TRBV5-6 to TRBJ1-2; 7 bases map to TRBD1. Germline V CDR1 and CDR2: SGHDT, YYEEEE. Trimming at V came to 2 bases and at J to 4 bases, leaving 5 bases not matched to a gene. The CDR3 spans 14 residues.